Listed here are 4 T cell receptor beta chains from one sample, sequenced in a study of patients and donors after allogeneic stem cell transplantation. Using its own MiXCR run on the RT-PCR reads, TCRdb lists one record per CDR3 protein. The sample yields roughly 960,000 distinct CDR3 sequences, roughly 18% seen once. The specimen was blood, either unsorted or a sorted T cell fraction (not recorded which). Receptor source: a human donor who was either an allogeneic HSCT recipient or a stem cell or donor lymphocyte infusion donor (not recorded which). It is not recorded whose cells these are; they may come from a transplant donor.

This clonotype appeared a few times. The V call is TRBV12-3 or TRBV12-4, the J call TRBJ2-1; D is perhaps TRBD1 (5 bases). CDR3 size: 12 residues. Trimming removed 2 bases at V and 10 bases at J, with 9 bases between. The CDR3 here is CASSLLWGEQFF. The CDR3 DNA reads as TGTGCCAGCAGTTTATTGTGGGGCGAGCAGTTCTTC.

V gene TRBV11-3 combines with J gene TRBJ2-1; D unclear. The CDR3 is 15 residues long. Germline V gives CDR1 SGHNT, CDR2 YENEEA. The ends were cut back, 5 bases at V and 1 base at J, with 12 bases in the middle. CDR3 DNA sequence: TGTGCCAGCAGCCCACCGTTGCGGTCCTACAATGAGCAGTTCTTC. Amino acid sequence: CASSPPLRSYNEQFF.

This CDR3 is CASSLSYTEAFF. In DNA, the CDR3 is TGTGCCAGCAGCTTATCTTACACTGAAGCTTTCTTT. V and J are TRBV7-8 and TRBJ1-1; no definite D call. The CDR3 is 12 amino acids. V dropped 2 bases and J dropped 3 bases, with 4 bases sitting between them. In germline, CDR1 is SGHVS, CDR2 FQNEAQ.

This chain connects TRBV29-1 to TRBJ1-2; no definite D call. The CDR3 contains 12 residues. V was clipped by 3 bases and J by 6 bases, with 11 bases between them. Germline values: CDR1 SQVTM, CDR2 ANQGSEA. This CDR3 is CSVDRRENGYTF. The CDR3, as DNA: TGCAGCGTTGATCGGCGGGAAAATGGCTACACCTTC.